A selection of T cell receptor beta chains follows, all from one sample in a study of neurological immune-mediated disorders. TCRdb re-called the 5' RACE reads with MiXCR, one entry per CDR3 protein. Among 30,000 to 45,000 distinct CDR3 sequences listed, around 10% were seen once. Sample: CD4+ T cells from blood. The receptors were gathered from a woman aged 30 to 39 with HTLV-1-associated myelopathy (HAM/TSP). Each CDR3 is given with its conserved first and last residue. A D gene is named only where the DNA matches it firmly. Size is omitted from some rows. Given values are once, few, many or a class for expanded clones.

v_gene,abundance,j_gene,d_gene,CDR3aa,CDR3nt
TRBV5-1,many,TRBJ1-4,-,CASSLVARDYEKLFF,TGCGCCAGCAGCTTGGTCGCCAGGGACTACGAAAAACTGTTTTTT
TRBV7-2,many,TRBJ2-3,TRBD2,CASSFSGTSGGDTQYF,TGTGCCAGCAGCTTCTCCGGGACTAGCGGGGGGGATACGCAGTATTTT
TRBV20-1,many,TRBJ1-2,-,CSARDVAGVYGYTF,TGCAGTGCTAGAGATGTGGCAGGGGTCTATGGCTACACCTTC
TRBV5-1,many,TRBJ1-1,TRBD1,CASSGTGGPEAFF,TGCGCCAGCAGCGGGACAGGGGGCCCTGAAGCTTTCTTT
TRBV2,-,TRBJ2-3,-,CAIVRGALTDTQYF,TGTGCCATCGTACGGGGGGCTCTCACAGATACGCAGTATTTT
TRBV19,many,TRBJ2-1,TRBD2,CASSWGGGEQFF,TGTGCCAGTAGTTGGGGGGGGGGTGAGCAGTTCTTC
TRBV20-1,many,TRBJ1-1,TRBD1,CSARDRGGRTEAFF,TGCAGTGCTAGAGATCGAGGGGGCCGCACTGAAGCTTTCTTT
TRBV12-3/TRBV12-4,many,TRBJ1-1,-,CASSYRALNTEAFF,TGTGCCAGCAGTTACCGGGCGCTGAACACTGAAGCTTTCTTT
TRBV11-2,many,TRBJ1-1,-,CASSYIQEGGTEAFF,TGTGCCAGCAGCTACATACAGGAGGGGGGCACTGAAGCTTTCTTT
TRBV11-2,-,TRBJ1-2,TRBD1,CASSVHRGSFGGYTF,TGTGCCAGCTCGGTCCACAGGGGAAGTTTTGGGGGCTACACCTTC
TRBV12-3/TRBV12-4,many,TRBJ2-7,TRBD1,CASSLGDSGYEQYF,TGTGCCAGCAGTTTGGGGGACAGCGGCTACGAGCAGTACTTC
TRBV10-3,many,TRBJ1-3,TRBD1,CAISGGDRQVFGNTTYF,TGTGCCATCAGCGGCGGGGACAGGCAGGTCTTTGGAAACACCACATATTTT
TRBV27,many,TRBJ2-1,-,CASSPLGGFYNEQFF,TGTGCCAGCAGTCCCTTGGGGGGCTTCTACAATGAGCAGTTCTTC
TRBV6-1,many,TRBJ2-3,-,CASKVLSGRLTDTQYF,TGTGCCAGCAAAGTACTTAGCGGCAGACTCACAGATACGCAGTATTTT
TRBV9,many,TRBJ1-2,TRBD1,CASSVTGASYGYTF,TGTGCCAGCAGCGTAACAGGGGCATCCTATGGCTACACCTTC
TRBV2,many,TRBJ2-3,TRBD2,CASSFRLAGASTDTQYF,TGTGCCAGCAGTTTCCGACTAGCGGGGGCTAGCACAGATACGCAGTATTTT
TRBV7-3,many,TRBJ1-1,-,CASSFGGRATEAFF,TGTGCCAGCAGCTTCGGGGGGCGCGCCACTGAAGCTTTCTTT
TRBV7-9,many,TRBJ1-2,-,CASSPPQGNYGYTF,TGTGCCAGCAGCCCCCCTCAGGGCAACTATGGCTACACCTTC
TRBV9,many,TRBJ2-3,-,CASSVEGSTDTQYF,TGTGCCAGCAGCGTAGAGGGTAGCACAGATACGCAGTATTTT
TRBV5-6,few,TRBJ2-7,TRBD1,CASRETGARLSYEQYF,TGTGCCAGCAGAGAAACAGGGGCCAGGCTCTCCTACGAGCAGTACTTC
TRBV3-1,many,TRBJ1-5,-,CASSQGISGNQPQHF,TGTGCCAGCAGCCAAGGGATCTCGGGGAATCAGCCCCAGCATTTT
TRBV5-1,many,TRBJ1-4,-,CASRGPPSDEKLFF,TGCGCCAGCAGGGGACCGCCCAGTGATGAAAAACTGTTTTTT
TRBV5-1,many,TRBJ1-2,TRBD1,CASSQPGQGAGGYTF,TGCGCCAGCAGCCAGCCGGGACAGGGGGCTGGAGGCTACACCTTC
TRBV20-1,many,TRBJ1-2,-,CSARPVDGGYTF,TGCAGTGCTAGACCCGTTGATGGTGGCTACACCTTC
TRBV7-9,many,TRBJ2-2,-,CASSRGTANTGELFF,TGTGCCAGCAGTCGCGGGACAGCTAACACCGGGGAGCTGTTTTTT
TRBV29-1,once,TRBJ2-3,TRBD1,CSVPRQGTSSTDTHYF,TGCAGCGTCCCCAGACAGGGGACCTCTAGCACAGATACGCACTACTTT
TRBV6-6,many,TRBJ2-7,TRBD2,CASSYSLAGAYEQYF,TGTGCCAGCAGTTACTCGCTAGCGGGGGCCTACGAGCAGTACTTC
TRBV20-1,many,TRBJ2-2,-,CSARDLTKALSTGELFF,TGCAGTGCTAGAGATCTCACCAAGGCTTTAAGCACCGGGGAGCTGTTTTTT
TRBV30,many,TRBJ2-3,-,CAWSVQIHTRSTDTQYF,TGTGCCTGGAGTGTACAAATACACACCCGCAGCACAGATACGCAGTATTTT